This TCR beta chain was recovered during a study of patients and donors after allogeneic stem cell transplantation. One entry per CDR3 protein, called by TCRdb with MiXCR from the RT-PCR reads. The table has 15,000 to 20,000 distinct CDR3 sequences, 4.5% to 5% seen once. This receptor was identified in a human donor who was either an allogeneic HSCT recipient or a stem cell or donor lymphocyte infusion donor (not recorded which). It is not recorded whose cells these are; they may come from a transplant donor. Sequencing used blood, either unsorted or a sorted T cell fraction (not recorded which).

CDR3: CASSVDRVYSPLHF. The DNA of the CDR3 is TGTGCCAGCAGCGTGGACAGGGTATACTCACCCCTCCACTTT. The rearrangement uses TRBV9 and TRBJ1-6; 8 bases fit TRBD1. The ends lost 2 bases at V and 10 bases at J; junction bases unmatched: 5. Germline V gene lookup returns CDR1 SGDLS and CDR2 YYNGEE. This CDR3 is built from 14 residues.